These T cell receptor beta chains were read from a single sample in a study of CD8+ T cells in alopecia areata. Profiled with immunoSEQ multiplex PCR; TCRdb holds only in-frame clones, not every one. The sample has a few hundred thousand clones, approximately 70% seen once; the top ten hold 1.2%. The sequenced sample was CD4+ T cells sorted from blood, obtained at week 44, from a patient treated with tofacitinib. The receptors stem from a human donor with alopecia areata. The CDR3 runs from the conserved cysteine through the conserved F or W. D genes are given only for firm matches. Not every row has a clone size; where given, it reads once, few, many or a size class.

J,D,size,V,CDR3,DNA
TRBJ2-5,NA,NA,TRBV5-1,CASSSGGSQETQYF,TGCGCCAGCAGCTCCGGGGGCTCCCAAGAGACCCAGTACTTC
TRBJ1-2,NA,NA,TRBV7-2,CASSLARAEETGGYTF,TGTGCCAGCAGCTTAGCCCGAGCAGAGGAAACGGGTGGCTACACCTTC
TRBJ1-5,NA,NA,TRBV7-8,CASSLASGLDSNQPQHF,TGTGCCAGCAGCTTAGCGTCGGGATTGGATAGCAATCAGCCCCAGCATTTT
TRBJ1-2,TRBD1,NA,TRBV5-1,CASSDLQGAWGYTF,TGCGCCAGCAGCGACCTACAGGGGGCCTGGGGCTACACCTTC
TRBJ1-4,NA,few,TRBV15,CATSRGPTQGLFEKLFF,TGTGCCACCAGCAGAGGACCTACCCAGGGGCTTTTTGAAAAACTGTTTTTT
TRBJ1-1,NA,NA,TRBV5-1,CASSLWDNTEAFF,TGCGCCAGCAGCTTGTGGGACAACACTGAAGCTTTCTTT
TRBJ1-2,NA,NA,TRBV29-1,CSVEGRNGYTF,TGCAGCGTTGAAGGGAGGAATGGCTACACCTTC
TRBJ2-6,NA,few,TRBV2,CASRRTDGRSGANVLTF,TGTGCCAGCCGACGGACAGACGGTCGCTCTGGGGCCAACGTCCTGACTTTC
TRBJ2-3,NA,NA,TRBV30,CAWSVGGSTDTQYF,TGTGCCTGGAGTGTCGGCGGAAGCACAGATACGCAGTATTTT
TRBJ2-5,TRBD1,NA,TRBV4-2,CASSRARGETQYF,TGTGCCAGCAGCCGAGCCAGGGGGGAGACCCAGTACTTC
TRBJ1-2,TRBD1,NA,TRBV2,CASKGQIYGYTF,TGTGCCAGCAAGGGACAGATCTATGGCTACACCTTC
TRBJ2-7,NA,NA,TRBV7-2,CASSLQGRSYEQYF,TGTGCCAGCAGCTTACAGGGAAGATCCTACGAGCAGTACTTC
TRBJ2-2,TRBD1,NA,TRBV29-1,CSVRLDRASGELFF,TGCAGCGTTCGACTGGACAGGGCGTCCGGGGAGCTGTTTTTT
TRBJ2-2,NA,NA,TRBV4-3,CASSQVELTGELFF,TGCGCCAGCAGCCAAGTAGAACTAACCGGGGAGCTGTTTTTT
TRBJ1-1,NA,NA,TRBV28,CASSLSINTEAFF,TGTGCCAGCAGTTTATCAATAAACACTGAAGCTTTCTTT
TRBJ2-1,TRBD2,NA,TRBV10-3,CAIGTSAGDNEQFF,TGTGCCATCGGAACTAGCGCGGGGGACAATGAGCAGTTCTTC
TRBJ2-5,NA,NA,TRBV25-1,CASSTGETQYF,TGTGCCAGCAGCACAGGGGAGACCCAGTACTTC